This T cell receptor (beta chain) came from a study of PD-1 blockade in classical Hodgkin lymphoma. General observations from the study: Patients were excluded if nivolumab began under 1 year after ASCT (the autologous transplant). Still unresolved is the cause of the repertoire differences, which may be disease activity or prior therapy. Patients newly diagnosed and complete responders had comparable baseline diversity.

Time point denoted: cycle 4 day 1 (C4D1), after 6 weeks of nivolumab. After autologous stem cell transplantation all patients relapsed, and prior brentuximab vedotin exposure differed between cohorts. About this clone itself: The antigen remains unidentified.

Repertoires were generated with immunoSEQ multiplex PCR, while TCRdb's copy carries only in-frame clones and drops some. The profile shows about 89,000 clones, less than 95% of them singletons. V lost 0 bases and J lost 0, with 3 bases in between. Looked up from germline, CDR1 is LNHNV and CDR2 is YYDKDF (reference sequence). This CDR3 has 13 amino acids. The rearrangement uses TRBV15 and TRBJ2-7; D not resolved. The source material was peripheral blood mononuclear cells (PBMCs), sampled before the fourth cycle of nivolumab. The TCR was taken from a human donor with classical Hodgkin lymphoma. The CDR3 DNA is TGTGCCACCAGCAGAGACCTCTCCTACGAGCAGTACTTC. It encodes CATSRDLSYEQYF.